One and the same sample provided the 17 T cell receptor beta chains below, sequenced in a study of blood T cell repertoires in COVID-19. This table comes from immunoSEQ multiplex PCR, and its TCRdb copy is limited to in-frame clones, with some not included. The table lists 300,000 to 400,000 clones, roughly 90% of them singletons. The sample comprised peripheral blood. Receptor source: a woman in her 70s with COVID-19, enrolled during active disease.

The rearrangement links TRBV20-1 to TRBJ1-4; D gene ambiguous. The ends were cut back, 4 bases at V and 8 bases at J, with 8 bases in the middle. Germline assignment: CDR1 DFQATT and CDR2 SNEGSKA (reference sequence). CDR3 length: 11 residues. The CDR3 is CSAKGGEKLFF. CDR3 in DNA: TGCAGTGCTAAAGGAGGAGAAAAACTGTTTTTT.

The rearrangement uses TRBV7-9 and TRBJ2-7; D is perhaps TRBD1 (5 bases). Trimming took off 4 bases at V and 4 bases at J, with 23 bases between the two ends. Germline V gene lookup returns CDR1 SEHNR and CDR2 FQNEAQ (reference sequence). There are 17 residues in the CDR3. The CDR3 nucleotides are TGTGCCAGCAGCTCTTACAGGTTTAATAGTCTCGCGTACGAGCAGTACTTC. Its translation is CASSSYRFNSLAYEQYF.

The chain carries TRBV4-3 and TRBJ2-7; the match to TRBD2 covers 13 bases. V lost 4 bases to trimming and J lost 6 bases; unmatched junction nucleotides: 9. From germline, CDR1 is LGHNA and CDR2 YSLEER. There are 16 residues in the CDR3. The CDR3 loop reads CASSRTSGGAVREQYF. CDR3 DNA: TGCGCCAGCAGCCGCACTAGCGGGGGGGCCGTCCGCGAGCAGTACTTC.

CDR3 protein: CASSRSDRGNQPQHF. The CDR3 DNA follows: TGTGCCAGCAGTCGGTCGGACAGGGGAAATCAGCCCCAGCATTTT. The V call is TRBV2, the J call TRBJ1-5; 9 bases align to TRBD1. The CDR3 is made up of 15 amino acids. Looked up from germline, CDR1 is SNHLY and CDR2 is FYNNEI. Trimming took 5 bases from V and 4 from J; bases not matched to a gene: 6.

The rearrangement uses TRBV18 and TRBJ2-7; tentative D call: TRBD1 (6 bases). Germline V gene data show CDR1 as KGHSH and CDR2 as LQKENI. This CDR3 region has 14 residues. V gave up 4 bases and J gave up 3 bases, with 13 bases separating them. The CDR3 loop is CASSHNRVIYEQYF. In DNA form, the CDR3 reads TGTGCCAGCTCACATAACAGGGTAATCTACGAGCAGTACTTC.

The chain is built from TRBV21-1 and TRBJ1-2; the DNA was not compared with TRBD1, the D call given in the table. TRBV21-1 is classified as a pseudogene. The CDR3 runs to 16 residues. CDR3 sequence: CASSRMDRGFEYGYTF. The DNA for the CDR3 is TGTGCCAGCAGCAGGATGGACAGGGGGTTCGAGTATGGCTACACCTTC.

The genes are TRBV18 and TRBJ1-6; tentatively, D is TRBD1 (5 bases). V shed 3 bases and J shed 7 bases, with 10 bases lying between them. This CDR3 comprises 14 residues. Looked up from germline, CDR1 is KGHSH and CDR2 is LQKENI. CDR3 protein: CASSPSGENSPLHF. In nucleotides, the CDR3 is TGTGCCAGCTCACCTTCGGGGGAGAATTCACCCCTCCACTTT.

The chain carries TRBV5-6 and TRBJ1-5; D remains unclear. Trimming took off 5 bases at V and 5 bases at J, with 8 bases between the two ends. The CDR3 contains 12 residues. Looked up from germline, CDR1 is SGHDT and CDR2 is YYEEEE. CDR3: CASSNKDQPQHF. The CDR3 bases are TGTGCCAGCAGTAACAAAGATCAGCCCCAGCATTTT.

The V gene is TRBV11-2, the J gene TRBJ1-2, with 11 bases that match TRBD1. The CDR3 runs 15 residues. Trimming at V came to 1 base and at J to 6 bases, leaving 4 bases not matched to a gene. The germline gives CDR1 SGHAT, CDR2 FQNNGV. The CDR3 bases are TGTGCCAGCAGCTTAGCCGGACAGGGGGCAGATGGCTACACCTTC. Protein product: CASSLAGQGADGYTF.

The genes are TRBV19 and TRBJ1-2; 7 nucleotides agree with TRBD1. This CDR3 comprises 14 residues. The trim removed 6 bases at V and 8 bases at J, leaving 12 bases unmatched. Germline-derived CDR1 and CDR2 are LNHDA and SQIVND (reference sequence). CDR3 sequence: CASRTGTEDRGYTF. The DNA of the CDR3 is TGTGCCAGTAGAACCGGGACAGAGGATAGAGGCTACACCTTC.

The CDR3 sequence is CASSMTSGDYNEQFF. The CDR3 DNA follows: TGTGCCAGTAGTATGACTAGCGGGGATTACAATGAGCAGTTCTTC. The rearrangement uses TRBV19 and TRBJ2-1; 11 bases agree with TRBD2. This CDR3 region has 15 residues. Trimming took 3 bases from V and 4 from J; bases not matched to a gene: 2. The germline V gene has CDR1 LNHDA and CDR2 SQIVND (reference sequence).

The CDR3 spells CASSLGPGQGVADTQYF. The CDR3 bases are TGCGCCAGCAGCTTGGGGCCGGGACAGGGTGTGGCAGATACGCAGTATTTT. V is TRBV5-1 and J is TRBJ2-3, with TRBD1 identical over 9 bases. Germline CDR1 SGHRS, CDR2 YFSETQ. There are 17 residues in the CDR3. V dropped 0 bases and J dropped 4; count of bases not matched to a gene: 9.

V usage is TRBV6-6 and J usage is TRBJ2-1, with 11 nucleotides matching TRBD1. The CDR3 runs 16 residues. Germline V gene data show CDR1 as MNHNY and CDR2 as SVGAGI (reference sequence). The V segment lost 6 bases and the J segment 8 bases; nucleotides outside the gene matches: 12. The CDR3 region is CASRQAPGQGVDEQFF. The CDR3 DNA sequence: TGTGCCAGCAGGCAAGCCCCGGGACAGGGGGTCGATGAGCAGTTCTTC.

The chain carries TRBV4-3 and TRBJ2-1, with unresolved D. With 7 bases removed from V and 10 bases from J, the gap between germline ends came to 14 bases. The CDR3 length is 12 residues. Germline V gene data show CDR1 as LGHNA and CDR2 as YSLEER. In DNA, the CDR3 is TGCGCCAGCAAAGGATCCCCCGGGGAGCAGTTCTTC. Amino acids: CASKGSPGEQFF.

The chain links TRBV10-2 to TRBJ1-2, with a weak D call TRBD1 (6 bases). The V end lost 3 bases, the J end lost 4 bases, and 12 bases lay between the germline ends. The V gene's germline CDR1 is WSHSY and CDR2 SAAADI. The CDR3 covers 14 residues. The CDR3 DNA reads as TGCGCCAGCAGTGATCAGGGGCTAGTCTATGGCTACACCTTC. Its protein product is CASSDQGLVYGYTF.

The chain combines TRBV7-9 with TRBJ1-6; D is unclear. Germline CDR1 reads SEHNR; CDR2 reads FQNEAQ (reference sequence). The length of the CDR3 is 14 residues. Trimming removed 8 bases at V and 8 bases at J, with 16 bases between. The CDR3 bases are TGTGCCAGCGGAACGGAGCACTTGTATTCACCCCTCCACTTT. Amino acids: CASGTEHLYSPLHF.

The V gene is TRBV5-1, the J gene TRBJ2-7, with 8 positions matching TRBD1. CDR3 length equals 14 residues. Trimming at V came to 4 bases and at J to 3 bases, leaving 6 bases not matched to a gene. Germline lookup yields CDR1 SGHRS and CDR2 YFSETQ. CDR3 loop: CASSPDGQGYEQYF. The DNA for the CDR3 is TGCGCCAGCAGCCCTGATGGACAGGGCTACGAGCAGTACTTC.